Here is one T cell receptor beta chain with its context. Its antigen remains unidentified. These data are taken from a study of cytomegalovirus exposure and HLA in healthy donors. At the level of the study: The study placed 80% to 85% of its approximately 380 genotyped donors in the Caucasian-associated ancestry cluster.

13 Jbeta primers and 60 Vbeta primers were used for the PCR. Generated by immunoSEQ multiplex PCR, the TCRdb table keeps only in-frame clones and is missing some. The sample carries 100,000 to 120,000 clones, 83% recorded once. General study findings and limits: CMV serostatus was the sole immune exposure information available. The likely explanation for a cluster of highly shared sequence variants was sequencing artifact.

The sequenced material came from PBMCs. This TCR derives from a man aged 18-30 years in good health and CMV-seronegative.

The CDR3 DNA sequence: TGTGCCAGCAGCGTAAGCATAGCGGGAGTTAGCAATGAGCAGTTCTTC. The encoded protein is CASSVSIAGVSNEQFF. The rearrangement uses TRBV9 and TRBJ2-1; 9 bases match TRBD2. Germline values: CDR1 SGDLS, CDR2 YYNGEE. The CDR3 spans 16 residues. With V trimmed by 1 base and J by 6 bases, 8 bases remained unmatched. Drawing the rest from reference TRBV9 and TRBJ2-1, the complete variable domain is DSGVTQTPKHLITATGQRVTLRCSPRSGDLSVYWYQQSLDQGLQFLIQYYNGEERAKGNILERFSAQQFPDLHSELNLSSLELGDSALYFCASSVSIAGVSNEQFFGPGTRLTVL.